This T cell receptor beta chain was retrieved from a study of beta chain features in type 1 diabetes. For the study at large: Sorted cell examination encompassed roughly 98,000,000 cells across all samples. Study results and caveats: The naive, central memory and Treg TCRB repertoires showed an apparent similarity that was greater among patients than among healthy donors. TCRB CDR3 length was moderately but significantly reduced in all four CD4+ subsets of Type 1 diabetes patients.

This clone was found a few times. Its target is unknown. Researchers reported sorting CD4+ naive, central memory, regulatory and stem cell-like memory cells via CD45RO/CCR7/CD25/CD127/CD95/CD27. Purity (above 95%) was reached by all sorted populations. The investigators reverse transcribed all of the isolated RNA, so they sequenced expressed TCRB transcripts. Libraries were prepared by immunoSEQ multiplex PCR; TCRdb keeps only in-frame clonotypes and omits some of them. The table includes 400,000 or so clones, roughly 12% detected once. Trimming took off 4 bases at V and 3 bases at J, with 12 bases between the two ends. Germline lookup yields CDR1 ENHRY and CDR2 SYGVKD. The CDR3 consists of 14 residues.

This chain links TRBV10-3 with TRBJ1-2, with D perhaps TRBD1 (5 bases). This clonotype was sampled from a woman aged 18-29 years with type 1 diabetes. The specimen was naive CD4+ T cells from blood. In nucleotides, the CDR3 is TGTGCCATCAGTGTCGGGGGGTTGGACTATGGCTACACCTTC. This translates into CAISVGGLDYGYTF.